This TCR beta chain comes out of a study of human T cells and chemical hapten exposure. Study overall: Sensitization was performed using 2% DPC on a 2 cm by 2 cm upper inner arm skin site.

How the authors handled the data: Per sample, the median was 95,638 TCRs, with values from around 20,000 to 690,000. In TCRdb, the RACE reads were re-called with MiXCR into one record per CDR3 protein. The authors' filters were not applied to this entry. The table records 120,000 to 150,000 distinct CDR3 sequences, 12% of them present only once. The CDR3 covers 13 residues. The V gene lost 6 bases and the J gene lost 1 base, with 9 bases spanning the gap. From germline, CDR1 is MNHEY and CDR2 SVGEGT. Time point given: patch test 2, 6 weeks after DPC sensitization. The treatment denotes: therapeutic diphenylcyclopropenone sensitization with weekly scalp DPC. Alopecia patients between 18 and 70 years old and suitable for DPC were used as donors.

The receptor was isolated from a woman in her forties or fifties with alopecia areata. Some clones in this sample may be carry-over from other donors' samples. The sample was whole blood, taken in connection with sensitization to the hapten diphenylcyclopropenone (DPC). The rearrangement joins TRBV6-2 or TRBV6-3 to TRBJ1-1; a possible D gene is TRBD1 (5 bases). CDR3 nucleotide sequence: TGTGCCAGCAGGACCGACAGGAACACTGAAGCTTTCTTT. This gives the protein CASRTDRNTEAFF.